This is a list of T cell receptor beta chains from one sample in a study of T cell repertoires in cytomegalovirus infection. TCRdb reanalysed the reads using MiXCR and keeps one entry per CDR3 protein. The sample lists around 330,000 distinct CDR3 sequences, 17% occurring once. What was sequenced was PBMCs. These receptors originate from a human donor in good health (CMV status not recorded). Some clones in this sample may be carry-over from other donors' samples. CDR3s include the opening cysteine and the closing phenylalanine or tryptophan. The D gene is left open where the match is weak. The size entry is marked missing in some rows and otherwise reads once, few, many or a size class.

J	size	length	D	V	CDR3	DNA
TRBJ1-1	many	17	NA	TRBV19	CASSPAGPQLANTEAFF	TGTGCCAGTAGTCCAGCCGGACCTCAACTCGCCAACACTGAAGCTTTCTTT
TRBJ1-3	NA	15	NA	TRBV7-6	CASGEGTFSGNTIYF	TGTGCCAGCGGGGAGGGGACATTCTCTGGAAACACCATATATTTT
TRBJ1-6	many	15	NA	TRBV27	CASSLGRVYNSPLHF	TGTGCCAGCAGTTTAGGCAGAGTTTATAATTCACCCCTCCACTTT
TRBJ1-6	NA	16	TRBD1	TRBV7-4	CASSPPRDRGNSPLHF	TGTGCCAGCAGCCCCCCCCGGGACAGGGGTAATTCACCCCTCCACTTT
TRBJ2-5	many	15	TRBD2	TRBV5-1	CASSPGLAGSETQYF	TGCGCCAGCAGCCCGGGACTAGCGGGGTCAGAGACCCAGTACTTC
TRBJ2-5	few	13	TRBD2	TRBV29-1	CSVDRGGGETQYF	TGCAGCGTTGATCGGGGGGGAGGAGAGACCCAGTACTTC
TRBJ1-2	many	16	NA	TRBV5-1	CASSLTVQLSNYGYTF	TGCGCCAGCAGCTTAACCGTCCAGCTCTCTAACTATGGCTACACCTTC
TRBJ1-5	few	15	NA	TRBV28	CASSFDGASHQPQHF	TGTGCCAGCAGTTTCGACGGGGCCAGCCATCAGCCCCAGCATTTT
TRBJ2-2	NA	12	NA	TRBV11-3	CASSTGTGELFF	TGTGCCAGCTCGACAGGAACCGGGGAGCTGTTTTTT
TRBJ2-7	few	18	TRBD2	TRBV19	CASSPWAPQLAGRYEQYF	TGTGCCAGTAGTCCCTGGGCCCCACAACTAGCGGGGCGCTACGAGCAGTACTTC
TRBJ1-5	NA	13	NA	TRBV28	CASSPVLGQPQHF	TGTGCCAGCAGCCCGGTTCTCGGTCAGCCCCAGCATTTT
TRBJ2-3	few	14	NA	TRBV7-2	CASIRGISTDTQYF	TGTGCCAGCATACGGGGGATTAGCACAGATACGCAGTATTTT
TRBJ2-5	few	15	NA	TRBV7-2	CASSLWLGVSETQYF	TGTGCCAGCAGCTTATGGTTGGGGGTCTCAGAGACCCAGTACTTC
TRBJ2-2	NA	16	NA	TRBV4-3	CASSQAPAGDTGELFF	TGCGCCAGCAGCCAAGCACCGGCAGGGGATACCGGGGAGCTGTTTTTT
TRBJ2-2	many	21	NA	TRBV2	CASISAPLVSRLHRNTGELFF	TGTGCCAGCATTTCGGCCCCCCTCGTCAGTCGGTTGCACCGGAACACCGGGGAGCTGTTTTTT
TRBJ2-3	few	16	NA	TRBV19	CASSIYTDLSTDTQYF	TGTGCCAGTAGTATTTACACCGACCTAAGCACAGATACGCAGTATTTT
TRBJ2-6	few	16	NA	TRBV12-3/TRBV12-4	CASSWGRVSGANVLTF	TGTGCCAGCAGTTGGGGCAGGGTCTCTGGGGCCAACGTCCTGACTTTC
TRBJ2-3	NA	16	TRBD2	TRBV11-2	CASSFRLAARTDTQYF	TGTGCCAGCAGCTTTAGGCTAGCGGCCCGTACAGATACGCAGTATTTT
TRBJ1-2	few	14	NA	TRBV4-2	CASSQGKGEYGYTF	TGTGCCAGCAGCCAAGGCAAGGGGGAATATGGCTACACCTTC
TRBJ1-2	once	12	NA	TRBV20-1	CILWGGNYGYTF	TGCATTCTCTGGGGGGGAAACTATGGCTACACCTTC
TRBJ1-5	NA	12	NA	TRBV28	CASRRSNQPQHF	TGTGCCAGCAGACGGAGCAATCAGCCCCAGCATTTT
TRBJ2-5	many	14	TRBD2	TRBV6-1	CASRTSGGAETQYF	TGTGCCAGCAGGACTAGCGGGGGGGCGGAGACCCAGTACTTC
TRBJ1-1	few	13	NA	TRBV24-1	CATRGGRDTEAFF	TGTGCCACCAGGGGGGGACGGGACACTGAAGCTTTCTTT
TRBJ1-1	few	14	TRBD1	TRBV18	CASSPRGRDTEAFF	TGTGCCAGCTCGCCCAGGGGGCGGGACACTGAAGCTTTCTTT
TRBJ1-2	NA	14	TRBD1	TRBV5-1	CASSLQGQTYGYTF	TGCGCCAGCAGCTTGCAGGGACAGACCTATGGCTACACCTTC
TRBJ2-7	few	11	NA	TRBV11-2	CASSTLYEQYF	TGTGCCAGCAGCACCCTATACGAGCAGTACTTC
TRBJ2-3	NA	15	TRBD2	TRBV19	CASRRLAGVTDTQYF	TGTGCCAGTAGGAGACTAGCGGGGGTAACAGATACGCAGTATTTT
TRBJ1-1	NA	16	TRBD1	TRBV28	CASSLKLDRVGTEAFF	TGTGCCAGCAGTTTGAAGCTCGACAGGGTAGGCACTGAAGCTTTCTTT
TRBJ2-2	NA	17	NA	TRBV28	CASSLFTWERLTGELFF	TGTGCCAGCAGCCTCTTTACGTGGGAAAGGCTGACCGGGGAGCTGTTTTTT
TRBJ2-1	NA	14	TRBD1	TRBV12-3/TRBV12-4	CATIATGSGNEQFF	TGTGCCACCATTGCGACAGGGTCAGGCAATGAGCAGTTCTTC
TRBJ2-3	few	16	NA	TRBV5-6	CASSLGTGARTDTQYF	TGTGCCAGCAGCTTGGGCACGGGGGCACGCACAGATACGCAGTATTTT
TRBJ2-3	few	14	TRBD2	TRBV7-9	CASTPRASGDTQYF	TGTGCCAGCACCCCCCGGGCTAGCGGGGATACGCAGTATTTT
TRBJ2-2	NA	17	TRBD2	TRBV18	CASSPPAGRGGTGELFF	TGTGCCAGCTCACCCCCGGCCGGCCGCGGGGGGACCGGGGAGCTGTTTTTT
TRBJ1-4	few	15	NA	TRBV3-1	CASSPNRDVNEKLFF	TGTGCCAGCAGCCCCAACCGGGACGTTAATGAAAAACTGTTTTTT
TRBJ1-2	many	13	NA	TRBV7-6	CASSLGPTYGYTF	TGTGCCAGCAGCTTAGGACCTACTTATGGCTACACCTTC
TRBJ2-7	few	16	NA	TRBV11-2	CASSPPGGGPSYEQYF	TGTGCCAGCAGCCCCCCCGGCGGGGGCCCCTCCTACGAGCAGTACTTC
TRBJ1-1	NA	14	NA	TRBV6-5	CASKIQPMNTEAFF	TGTGCCAGCAAAATACAACCTATGAACACTGAAGCTTTCTTT
TRBJ2-3	NA	13	NA	TRBV20-1	CSATWDFTDTQYF	TGCAGTGCAACTTGGGACTTCACAGATACGCAGTATTTC
TRBJ2-5	NA	13	NA	TRBV7-2	CASSFLRKETQYF	TGTGCCAGCAGCTTTTTGCGGAAAGAGACCCAGTACTTC
TRBJ1-2	few	14	TRBD1	TRBV6-5	CASSRDRDSYGYTF	TGTGCCAGCAGCAGGGACAGGGATTCTTATGGCTACACCTTC
TRBJ1-3	NA	15	NA	TRBV6-2/TRBV6-3	CASSYLDRAGNTIYF	TGTGCCAGCAGTTACCTAGACCGGGCCGGAAACACCATATATTTT
TRBJ2-6	few	18	TRBD1	TRBV20-1	CSAISAGQGNSGANVLTF	TGCAGTGCTATCTCCGCAGGACAGGGGAATTCTGGGGCCAACGTCCTGACTTTC
TRBJ2-7	few	11	NA	TRBV6-6	CASKRDYEQYF	TGTGCCAGCAAACGAGACTACGAGCAGTACTTC
TRBJ2-3	NA	15	TRBD2	TRBV12-3/TRBV12-4	CASSSATSGTDTQYF	TGTGCCAGCAGTTCGGCGACTAGCGGCACAGATACGCAGTATTTT
TRBJ1-2	few	15	NA	TRBV5-4	CASSLGTVTNYGYTF	TGTGCCAGCAGCTTGGGGACAGTGACTAACTATGGCTACACCTTC
TRBJ2-7	NA	14	NA	TRBV12-3/TRBV12-4	CASRQRQSSYEQYF	TGTGCCAGCAGACAAAGACAGAGCTCCTACGAGCAGTACTTC
TRBJ2-5	NA	17	TRBD2	TRBV20-1	CSARDEVAGDLQETQYF	TGCAGTGCTAGAGATGAGGTAGCGGGGGACCTACAAGAGACCCAGTACTTC
TRBJ1-5	many	15	TRBD1	TRBV19	CASSGSGQGGQPQHF	TGTGCCAGTAGTGGCTCTGGACAGGGCGGCCAGCCCCAGCATTTT
TRBJ1-1	few	15	NA	TRBV28	CASEVGGTGETEAFF	TGTGCCAGCGAGGTAGGGGGGACGGGAGAGACTGAAGCTTTCTTT
TRBJ2-3	NA	14	TRBD1	TRBV20-1	CSASRQGAGDTQYF	TGCAGTGCTAGCCGACAGGGGGCGGGAGATACGCAGTATTTT
TRBJ1-2	NA	15	NA	TRBV20-1	CSARAQGFLMDGYTF	TGCAGTGCTAGAGCACAGGGATTCTTGATGGATGGCTACACCTTC